This T cell receptor beta chain derives from a study of blood T cell repertoires in COVID-19. The protocol was immunoSEQ multiplex PCR, while the TCRdb copy is restricted to in-frame clones and leaves out a portion. The sample has roughly 460,000 clones, about 87% seen once. The CDR3 has 14 amino acids. V lost 6 bases and J 3 bases, leaving 14 bases between the germline ends. Looked up from germline, CDR1 is LGHDT and CDR2 is YNNKEL (reference sequence). This clonotype was sampled from a man aged 18 to 35 with COVID-19, enrolled during active disease. The V call is TRBV3-1 (or the pseudogene TRBV3-2), the J call TRBJ1-2; D gene uncertain. The source material was peripheral blood. The CDR3, as DNA: TGTGCCAGCAGTGGAGGGTTTCAAGACTATGGCTACACCTTC. This encodes CASSGGFQDYGYTF.